This is a list of T cell receptor beta chains from one sample in a study of metastatic and nonmetastatic thyroid tumors. Using MiXCR, TCRdb re-called clones from the PCR reads. The sample holds approximately 44,000 clones, roughly 31% seen once. Sequenced input: blood. The receptors come from a male donor with papillary thyroid cancer or a benign thyroid nodule (not recorded which). Some clones in this sample may be carry-over from other donors' samples. Both conserved end residues are part of each CDR3. Fields, in order: V gene, CDR3 length, clone size, J gene, D gene, CDR3 protein, CDR3 DNA. D genes are given only for firm matches. Clone size, where shown, is once, few, many, or a class for clones that have expanded.

>TRBV7-8|12|many|TRBJ2-5|TRBD1
CASSTGEETQYF
TGTGCCAGCAGCACAGGGGAAGAGACCCAGTACTTC
>TRBV28|14|.|TRBJ2-5|.
CSSSFPHLKETQYF
TGTTCAAGCAGTTTCCCGCATCTCAAAGAGACCCAGTACTTC
>TRBV7-3|13|many|TRBJ1-4|.
CASSLIQGEKLFF
TGTGCCAGCAGCTTAATCCAGGGGGAAAAACTGTTTTTT
>TRBV9|15|many|TRBJ2-5|TRBD1
CASSVGQGLQETQYF
TGTGCCAGCAGCGTGGGACAGGGACTCCAAGAGACCCAGTACTTC
>TRBV29-1|15|many|TRBJ2-7|TRBD1
CSVDLQGGSSYEQYF
TGCAGCGTTGACTTACAGGGGGGAAGCTCCTACGAGCAGTACTTC
>TRBV27|11|.|TRBJ2-7|.
CATLSSYEQYF
TGTGCCACCTTGAGCTCCTACGAGCAGTACTTC
>TRBV2|12|many|TRBJ1-1|.
CASSVRELEAFF
TGTGCCAGCAGTGTAAGGGAGCTTGAAGCTTTCTTT
>TRBV5-4|15|many|TRBJ2-5|.
CASSLVGLGQETQYF
TGTGCCAGCAGCTTGGTTGGGCTAGGACAAGAGACCCAGTACTTC
>TRBV6-2/TRBV6-3|16|.|TRBJ1-5|.
CASSYLTGSGGQPQHF
TGTGCCAGCAGTTACTTAACGGGTTCGGGAGGCCAGCCCCAGCATTTT
>TRBV28|17|few|TRBJ2-7|.
CASSPPILRDVSYEQYF
TGTGCCAGCAGTCCACCCATTTTGCGGGATGTTTCCTACGAGCAGTACTTC
>TRBV29-1|13|many|TRBJ1-2|.
CSVDSVQGYGYTF
TGCAGCGTTGATTCAGTCCAGGGCTATGGCTACACCTTC
>TRBV6-5|16|few|TRBJ2-3|.
CASSTHQGLSTDTQYF
TGTGCCAGCAGTACTCACCAAGGGCTGAGCACAGATACGCAGTATTTT
>TRBV2|15|.|TRBJ2-1|TRBD1
CASSEQGDRYNEQSF
TGTGCCAGCAGTGAACAGGGGGACCGTTACAATGAGCAGTCCTTC
>TRBV24-1|14|many|TRBJ1-1|.
CATSPEGFSAEAFF
TGTGCCACCTCACCCGAGGGGTTCAGCGCTGAAGCTTTCTTT
>TRBV28|12|few|TRBJ1-2|.
CASSLSSKGYNF
TGTGCCAGCAGTTTATCCAGCAAGGGCTACAACTTC
>TRBV9|15|.|TRBJ2-7|TRBD1
CASSAGTGGVHVHYF
TGTGCCAGCAGCGCCGGGACAGGGGGCGTCCACGTGCATTACTTC
>TRBV28|15|few|TRBJ2-7|.
CASSQPREFSYEQYF
TGTGCCAGCAGCCAACCCAGGGAATTCTCCTACGAGCAGTACTTC
>TRBV11-2|16|.|TRBJ1-1|.
CASSLEGSDGGAAAFF
TGTGCCAGCAGCTTAGAGGGGTCAGATGGTGGTGCCGCTGCTTTCTTT
>TRBV18|13|.|TRBJ1-1|.
CASSQKSDTEAFF
TGTGCCAGCTCACAGAAGAGTGACACTGAAGCTTTCTTT
>TRBV28|13|.|TRBJ1-1|.
CASQDGQPGEAFF
TGTGCCAGCCAAGACGGACAGCCAGGGGAAGCTTTCTTT
>TRBV11-2|15|medium-sized|TRBJ1-1|.
CASSFRGAGNTEAFF
TGTGCCAGCAGCTTCCGGGGCGCGGGGAACACTGAAGCTTTCTTT
>TRBV12-3/TRBV12-4|17|.|TRBJ1-6|.
CASSLRRAMRGTAPVHF
TGTGCCAGCAGTTTACGTAGGGCGATGAGGGGGACTGCACCCGTCCACTTT
>TRBV6-1|15|few|TRBJ2-3|.
CASSPGGGNTDTQYF
TGTGCCAGCAGCCCTGGGGGGGGCAACACAGATACGCAGTATTTT
>TRBV7-8|18|.|TRBJ2-7|.
CASSSGTGSLAASYEQYF
TGTGCCAGCAGCTCCGGGACAGGGTCACTAGCGGCTTCCTACGAGCAGTACTTC
>TRBV18|16|.|TRBJ1-6|.
CASSPGGSSYNSPLHF
TGTGCCAGCTCACCCGGTGGCAGCTCCTATAATTCACCCCTCCACTTT
>TRBV5-1|14|.|TRBJ1-2|.
CASNLDPGGAGYTF
TGCGCCAGCAATCTAGACCCGGGGGGCGCGGGCTACACATTC
>TRBV20-1|17|once|TRBJ1-5|TRBD1
CSARDQAAGQGIRPQHF
TGCAGTGCTAGAGATCAGGCGGCGGGACAGGGGATCAGGCCCCAGCATTTT
>TRBV6-1|14|.|TRBJ2-3|.
CASSEGDSRNTQYF
TGTGCCAGCAGTGAAGGAGACTCTCGGAATACGCAGTATTTT
>TRBV6-2/TRBV6-3|14|.|TRBJ2-2|.
CAITNGVEVVELFF
TGTGCCATCACCAATGGCGTTGAAGTCGTGGAGCTGTTTTTT
>TRBV19|15|.|TRBJ2-7|.
CASSAGTVPSYEQYF
TGTGCCAGTAGTGCGGGTACAGTGCCCTCCTACGAGCAGTACTTC
>TRBV30|12|many|TRBJ1-1|.
CAWSVGPGRAFF
TGTGCCTGGAGTGTTGGACCGGGGAGGGCTTTCTTT
>TRBV30|13|.|TRBJ1-2|.
CAWDLTGFSGYTF
TGTGCCTGGGACCTGACAGGTTTCTCTGGCTACACCTTC
>TRBV5-6|13|many|TRBJ2-1|.
CASSSRGGNEQFF
TGTGCCAGCAGCTCGAGGGGAGGCAATGAGCAGTTCTTC
>TRBV6-5|18|medium-sized|TRBJ2-1|TRBD2
CASSYSVFSSGVGNEQFF
TGTGCCAGCAGTTACTCGGTCTTTTCTAGCGGGGTTGGCAATGAGCAGTTCTTC
>TRBV11-2|15|.|TRBJ2-7|TRBD2
CASSPTSGRAGEQYF
TGTGCCAGCAGCCCTACTAGCGGTAGGGCCGGAGAGCAGTACTTC
>TRBV7-2|17|few|TRBJ2-3|TRBD2
CASSLALRSGEGHTQYF
TGTGCCAGCAGCTTAGCCCTGAGAAGCGGGGAGGGCCATACGCAGTATTTT
>TRBV15|16|few|TRBJ2-5|TRBD2
CATSRYKRGVLETQYF
TGTGCCACCAGCAGATATAAGCGGGGGGTCCTAGAGACCCAGTACTTC
>TRBV28|15|many|TRBJ2-2|.
CASHGERPNTGELFF
TGTGCCAGCCACGGGGAGCGGCCGAACACCGGGGAGCTGTTTTTT
>TRBV25-1|14|many|TRBJ2-5|.
CASSLRGGEETQYF
TGTGCCAGCAGCCTACGAGGGGGGGAAGAGACCCAGTACTTC
>TRBV24-1|15|many|TRBJ2-5|TRBD2
CATAGPGLDGETQYF
TGTGCCACCGCGGGGCCTGGACTAGACGGAGAGACCCAGTACTTC
>TRBV12-3/TRBV12-4|16|few|TRBJ2-7|.
CASSSRLSTSSYEQYF
TGTGCCAGCAGTTCGAGACTATCTACTAGCTCCTACGAGCAGTACTTC
>TRBV6-5|14|few|TRBJ2-5|.
CASSYSSGRETQYF
TGTGCCAGCAGTTACTCGTCAGGGAGGGAGACCCAGTACTTC
>TRBV7-2|13|.|TRBJ2-7|.
CASSFRQAGEQYF
TGTGCCAGCAGCTTTCGGCAGGCGGGGGAGCAGTACTTC
>TRBV7-9|11|few|TRBJ2-7|.
CATRLTYEQYF
TGTGCCACCAGATTAACCTACGAGCAGTACTTC
>TRBV7-2|14|.|TRBJ2-5|.
CASSLALYQETQYF
TGTGCCAGCAGCTTAGCGTTGTACCAAGAGACCCAGTACTTC